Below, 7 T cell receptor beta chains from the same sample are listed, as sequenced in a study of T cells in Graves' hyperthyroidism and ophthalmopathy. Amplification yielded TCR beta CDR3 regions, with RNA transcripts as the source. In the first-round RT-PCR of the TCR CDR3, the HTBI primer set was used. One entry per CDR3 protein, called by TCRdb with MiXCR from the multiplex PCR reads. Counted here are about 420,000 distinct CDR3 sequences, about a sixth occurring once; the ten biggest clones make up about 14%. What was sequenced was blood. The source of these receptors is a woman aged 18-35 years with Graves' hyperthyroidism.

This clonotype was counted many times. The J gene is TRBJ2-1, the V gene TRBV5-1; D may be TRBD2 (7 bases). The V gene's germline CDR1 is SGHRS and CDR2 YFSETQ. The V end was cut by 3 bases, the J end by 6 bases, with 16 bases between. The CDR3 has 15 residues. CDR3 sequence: CASSSRGGDGNEQFF. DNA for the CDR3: TGCGCCAGCAGCTCGAGGGGGGGTGACGGCAATGAGCAGTTCTTC.

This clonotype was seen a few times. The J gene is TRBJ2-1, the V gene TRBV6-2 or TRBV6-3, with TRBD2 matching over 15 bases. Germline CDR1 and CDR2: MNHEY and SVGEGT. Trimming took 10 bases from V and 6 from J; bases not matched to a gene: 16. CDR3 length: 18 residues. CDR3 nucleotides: TGTGCCACCTACGGAGGACTAGCGGGGGGGATAAATCTCAATGAGCAGTTCTTC. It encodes CATYGGLAGGINLNEQFF.

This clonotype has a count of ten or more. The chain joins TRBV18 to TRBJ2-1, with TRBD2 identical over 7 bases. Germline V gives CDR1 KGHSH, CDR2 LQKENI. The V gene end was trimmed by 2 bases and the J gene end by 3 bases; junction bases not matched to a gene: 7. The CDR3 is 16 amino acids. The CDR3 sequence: CASSPTALAIYNEQFF. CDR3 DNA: TGTGCCAGCTCACCAACCGCACTAGCGATCTACAATGAGCAGTTCTTC.

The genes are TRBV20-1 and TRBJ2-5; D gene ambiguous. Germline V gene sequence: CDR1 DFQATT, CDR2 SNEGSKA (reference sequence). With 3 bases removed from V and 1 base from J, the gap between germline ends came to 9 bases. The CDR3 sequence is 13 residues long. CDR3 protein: CSASIGIQETQYF. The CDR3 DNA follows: TGCAGTGCTAGTATTGGGATCCAAGAGACCCAGTACTTC.

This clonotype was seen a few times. CDR3 DNA: TGTGCCAGTAGAGACAGAGCCACTGAAGCTTTCTTT. This translates into CASRDRATEAFF. The V and J genes are TRBV19 and TRBJ1-1, with D perhaps TRBD1 (5 bases). Trimming pared 6 bases from V and 4 bases from J, leaving 9 bases between. The CDR3 spans 12 residues. CDR1 LNHDA and CDR2 SQIVND come from the germline V gene (reference sequence).

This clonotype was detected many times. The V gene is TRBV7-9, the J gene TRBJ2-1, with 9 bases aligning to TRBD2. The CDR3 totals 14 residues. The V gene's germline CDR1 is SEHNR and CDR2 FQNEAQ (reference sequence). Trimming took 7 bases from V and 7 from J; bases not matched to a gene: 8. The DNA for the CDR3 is TGTGCCAGCATTAAGGAGCGGGGGGTTAATGAGCAGTTCTTC. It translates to CASIKERGVNEQFF.

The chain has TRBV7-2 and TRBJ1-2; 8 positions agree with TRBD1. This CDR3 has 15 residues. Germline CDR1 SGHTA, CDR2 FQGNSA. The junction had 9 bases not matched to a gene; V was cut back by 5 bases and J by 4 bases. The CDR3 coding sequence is TGTGCCAGCAGCCCCGGACAGGGCCTCTTCTATGGCTACACCTTC. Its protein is CASSPGQGLFYGYTF.